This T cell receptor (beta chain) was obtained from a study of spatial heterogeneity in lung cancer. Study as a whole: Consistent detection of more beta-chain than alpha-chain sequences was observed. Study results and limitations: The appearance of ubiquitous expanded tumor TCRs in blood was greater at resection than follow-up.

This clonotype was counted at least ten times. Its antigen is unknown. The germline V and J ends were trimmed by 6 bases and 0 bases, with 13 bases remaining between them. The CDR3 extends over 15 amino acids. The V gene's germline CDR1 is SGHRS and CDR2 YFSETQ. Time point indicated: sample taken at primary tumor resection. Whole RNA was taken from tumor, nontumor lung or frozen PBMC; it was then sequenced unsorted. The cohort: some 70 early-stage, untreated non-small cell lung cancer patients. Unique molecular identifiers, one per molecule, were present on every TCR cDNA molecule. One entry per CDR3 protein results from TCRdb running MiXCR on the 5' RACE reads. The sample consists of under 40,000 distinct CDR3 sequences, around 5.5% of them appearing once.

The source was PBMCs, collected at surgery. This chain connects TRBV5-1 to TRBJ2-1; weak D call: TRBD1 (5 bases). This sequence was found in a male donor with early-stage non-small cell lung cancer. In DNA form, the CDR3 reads TGCGCCAGCACCGACAGTTATTCCTCCTACAATGAGCAGTTCTTC. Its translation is CASTDSYSSYNEQFF.